Listed below are T cell receptor beta chains from one sample, sequenced in a study of response to subunit inactivated influenza vaccine. TCRdb used MiXCR to reprocess the RT-PCR reads, holding one entry per CDR3 protein. The sample holds 800,000 or so distinct CDR3 sequences, about 20% seen once. The starting material was PBMCs from blood, obtained 5 days after vaccination. The receptors were sampled from a man aged 50 to 59 who received an inactivated influenza vaccine. Both conserved end residues are part of each CDR3. The order of the fields is D gene, J gene, V gene, clone size, CDR3 protein, CDR3 DNA. The D gene is left open where the match is weak. The size entry is marked missing in some rows and otherwise reads once, few, many or a size class.

NA	TRBJ2-1	TRBV4-1	NA	CASSAGLGEQFF	TGCGCCAGCAGCGCGGGTCTGGGTGAGCAGTTCTTC
TRBD1	TRBJ2-3	TRBV5-1	NA	CASRDRGPDTQYF	TGCGCCAGCCGAGACAGGGGGCCAGATACGCAGTATTTT
TRBD2	TRBJ2-7	TRBV6-2/TRBV6-3	few	CASKTLGTSRSYEQYF	TGTGCCAGCAAAACACTGGGGACTAGCAGATCCTACGAGCAGTACTTC
TRBD2	TRBJ2-2	TRBV20-1	NA	CSAKRTSGTGELFF	TGCAGTGCTAAACGGACTAGCGGAACCGGGGAGCTGTTTTTT
NA	TRBJ1-1	TRBV5-1	few	CASSFVGGGNTEAFF	TGCGCCAGCAGCTTCGTAGGAGGGGGGAACACTGAAGCTTTCTTT
NA	TRBJ1-2	TRBV5-1	NA	CASSLVGREFDGYTF	TGCGCCAGCAGCTTGGTAGGGAGGGAATTTGATGGCTACACCTTC
NA	TRBJ1-6	TRBV5-1	few	CASSLRVGNSPLHF	TGCGCCAGCAGCTTGAGGGTTGGTAATTCACCCCTCCACTTT
NA	TRBJ2-1	TRBV12-3/TRBV12-4	NA	CASSQGNTYNEQFF	TGTGCCAGTAGTCAAGGTAATACCTACAATGAGCAGTTCTTC
NA	TRBJ2-7	TRBV20-1	NA	CSARRALTSTYEQYF	TGCAGTGCTAGAAGGGCACTAACCTCCACCTACGAGCAGTACTTC
TRBD2	TRBJ2-1	TRBV12-3/TRBV12-4	NA	CASRHFTSGVYNEQFF	TGTGCCAGCAGGCACTTTACTAGCGGGGTATACAATGAGCAGTTCTTC
NA	TRBJ2-5	TRBV15	NA	CATSRGGVQETQYF	TGTGCCACCAGCAGAGGAGGGGTCCAAGAGACCCAGTACTTC
NA	TRBJ2-7	TRBV6-5	NA	CASSYSQGRTYEQYF	TGTGCCAGCAGTTACTCCCAGGGTCGAACCTACGAGCAGTACTTC
NA	TRBJ1-2	TRBV27	NA	CASSSQGRFGYGYTF	TGTGCCAGCAGTTCCCAGGGCCGTTTTGGGTATGGCTACACCTTC
NA	TRBJ2-1	TRBV28	NA	CASSKGGLEGYNEQFF	TGTGCCAGCAGCAAAGGGGGACTTGAGGGGTACAATGAGCAGTTCTTC
TRBD1	TRBJ2-4	TRBV29-1	many	CSVLDRGEDIQYF	TGCAGCGTCTTAGACAGGGGCGAGGACATTCAGTACTTC
TRBD2	TRBJ2-7	TRBV6-1	few	CASRIAGAQTYEQYF	TGTGCCAGCCGGATAGCGGGGGCCCAAACCTACGAGCAGTACTTC
TRBD1	TRBJ1-6	TRBV12-3/TRBV12-4	NA	CASGSLRQGNSPLHF	TGTGCCAGCGGGTCATTAAGACAGGGGAATTCACCCCTCCACTTT
TRBD2	TRBJ2-3	TRBV4-1	NA	CASSQVAGAQYF	TGCGCCAGCAGCCAAGTGGCGGGAGCGCAGTATTTT
NA	TRBJ2-1	TRBV7-2	many	CASSLDPRYNEQFF	TGTGCCAGCAGCTTAGATCCGAGGTACAATGAGCAGTTCTTC
NA	TRBJ2-1	TRBV20-1	NA	CSASRASARNEQFF	TGCAGTGCTAGTAGGGCCTCAGCTAGGAATGAGCAGTTCTTC
TRBD1	TRBJ2-6	TRBV11-1	many	CASSFTGGLPRGANVLTF	TGTGCCAGCAGCTTTACAGGGGGATTGCCGAGGGGGGCCAACGTCCTGACTTTC
NA	TRBJ1-5	TRBV15	many	CATSRDPGNQPQHF	TGTGCCACCAGCAGAGATCCGGGGAATCAGCCCCAGCATTTT
TRBD2	TRBJ2-3	TRBV28	NA	CASSDLSGGPDTQYF	TGTGCCAGCAGTGACCTTAGCGGGGGGCCCGATACGCAGTATTTT
TRBD1	TRBJ1-1	TRBV2	NA	CASLTGEGTEAFF	TGTGCCAGCCTTACAGGGGAGGGGACTGAAGCTTTCTTT
TRBD1	TRBJ1-1	TRBV29-1	few	CSVPTGGLGAEAFF	TGCAGCGTGCCGACAGGGGGCCTCGGGGCTGAAGCTTTCTTT
TRBD1	TRBJ2-1	TRBV28	NA	CASTPQGSYEQFF	TGTGCCAGCACCCCACAGGGGTCGTATGAGCAGTTCTTC
TRBD2	TRBJ2-3	TRBV20-1	few	CSANPSGGAKITDTQYF	TGCAGTGCTAATCCCAGCGGGGGGGCCAAGATCACAGATACGCAGTATTTT
NA	TRBJ1-1	TRBV5-1	many	CASSLGQTLNTEAFF	TGCGCCAGCAGCTTGGGACAAACTCTGAACACTGAAGCTTTCTTT
NA	TRBJ2-1	TRBV24-1	NA	CATSAGSNEQFF	TGTGCCACCAGTGCGGGTAGCAATGAGCAGTTCTTC
TRBD2	TRBJ2-1	TRBV5-1	NA	CASSLARTSGAYNEQFF	TGCGCCAGCAGCTTGGCCCGGACTAGCGGGGCATACAATGAGCAGTTCTTC
TRBD1	TRBJ1-2	TRBV12-3/TRBV12-4	NA	CASGPGTGRYGYTF	TGTGCCAGCGGTCCCGGGACAGGGCGCTATGGCTACACCTTC
NA	TRBJ1-6	TRBV4-3	few	CASSQAEGLDSPLHF	TGCGCCAGCAGCCAAGCGGAGGGGCTGGATTCACCCCTCCACTTT
NA	TRBJ2-1	TRBV6-2/TRBV6-3	NA	CASSPFRSGSYNEQFF	TGTGCCAGCAGTCCGTTTCGTAGCGGTAGCTACAATGAGCAGTTCTTC
NA	TRBJ2-5	TRBV6-5	many	CASSSLDNPQETQYF	TGTGCCAGCAGTTCCTTGGACAATCCCCAAGAGACCCAGTACTTC
TRBD2	TRBJ2-2	TRBV4-2	NA	CASSHGGRVTGELFF	TGTGCCAGCAGCCACGGCGGGAGGGTCACCGGGGAGCTGTTTTTT
NA	TRBJ2-1	TRBV29-1	few	CSVEGDNSPARFF	TGCAGCGTTGAGGGCGATAACTCCCCTGCGAGGTTCTTC
NA	TRBJ2-5	TRBV4-2	NA	CASSQGEAGWETQYF	TGTGCCAGCAGCCAAGGGGAGGCGGGGTGGGAGACCCAGTACTTC
NA	TRBJ2-5	TRBV7-3	NA	CASSPGPGETQYF	TGTGCCAGCAGTCCGGGCCCAGGGGAGACCCAGTACTTC
TRBD1	TRBJ1-4	TRBV5-1	NA	CASSVDREVEKLFF	TGCGCCAGCAGCGTGGACAGGGAGGTTGAAAAACTGTTTTTT